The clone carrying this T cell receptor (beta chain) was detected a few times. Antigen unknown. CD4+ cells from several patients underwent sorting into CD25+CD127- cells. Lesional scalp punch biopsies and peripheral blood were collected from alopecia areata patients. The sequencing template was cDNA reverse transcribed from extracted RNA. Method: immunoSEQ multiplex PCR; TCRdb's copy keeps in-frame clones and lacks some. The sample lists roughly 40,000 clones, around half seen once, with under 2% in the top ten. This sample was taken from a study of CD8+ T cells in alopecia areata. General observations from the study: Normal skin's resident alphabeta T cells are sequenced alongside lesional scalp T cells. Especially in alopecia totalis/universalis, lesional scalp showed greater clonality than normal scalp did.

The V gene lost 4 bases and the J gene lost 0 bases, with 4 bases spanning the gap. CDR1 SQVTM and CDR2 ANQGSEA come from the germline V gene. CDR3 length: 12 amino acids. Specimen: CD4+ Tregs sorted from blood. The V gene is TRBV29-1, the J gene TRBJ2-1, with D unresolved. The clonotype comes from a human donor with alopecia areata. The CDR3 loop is CSVAPSYNEQFF. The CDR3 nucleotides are TGCAGCGTTGCCCCCTCCTACAATGAGCAGTTCTTC.